Detailed here is one T cell receptor (beta chain). Antigen specificity is unknown. This CDR3 has 13 amino acids. V lost 1 base and J lost 10, with 13 bases in between. Germline V lookup: CDR1 MGHRA, CDR2 YSYEKL. This entry is derived from a study of cytomegalovirus exposure and HLA in healthy donors. As for the study in general: HLA-typed donors were the source of approximately 80 million unique TCRs held in an early data release. Study findings and constraints: Most TCR sequences were uncommon, yet certain public TCRs appeared in many donors. In vitro checks showed that a few CMV-associated chains really do target CMV antigens. The authors assumed roughly uniform sequencing depth across donors for presence/absence analyses.

PCR involved 60 Vbeta and 13 Jbeta primers. The repertoire was sequenced with immunoSEQ multiplex PCR; TCRdb's copy has only in-frame clones and lacks some. Its clone listing holds some 150,000 clones. The rearrangement joins TRBV4-1 to TRBJ1-1; the D gene is possibly TRBD1 (6 bases). Sequences were obtained from PBMCs. This clonotype was sampled from a woman under 30 in good health and CMV-seronegative. This CDR3 is CASSQGQESGAFF. The CDR3 DNA follows: TGCGCCAGCAGCCAAGGACAGGAAAGTGGAGCTTTCTTT.